This T cell receptor beta chain appears in the sequencing data of a study of T cell responses to AZD1222 COVID-19 vaccine. Study-wide findings and caveats: White British ancestry dominated among donors, who included more females, and clonal diversity was possibly underestimated.

Measured with immunoSEQ multiplex PCR; TCRdb has only the in-frame clones, and not every one. The sample holds some 86,000 clones, 80% seen once. CDR1 SEHNR and CDR2 FQNEAQ come from the germline V gene (reference sequence). The CDR3 is made up of 13 amino acids. The germline V and J ends were trimmed by 8 bases and 0 bases, with 10 bases remaining between them. Comment on this clone: Its matching antigen is unknown.

The sample in question was peripheral blood, obtained on day 0 of AZD1222 vaccination. The receptor comes from an adult in good health. The V call is TRBV7-9, the J call TRBJ1-1; possibly TRBD1 for D (6 bases). CDR3 in DNA: TGTGCCAGCGAAACAGGGATGAACACTGAAGCTTTCTTT. It is translated as CASETGMNTEAFF.